This T cell receptor beta chain emerged from a study of cytotoxic CD8 clonotypes in ibrutinib-treated CLL. Study-level points and caveats: Clonality was higher at baseline than in age-matched healthy donors and tracked circulating CD8+ T-cell counts. Clonality rose at ibrutinib response and fell back toward baseline at progression.

This clone has a handful of counts. Its matching antigen is unknown. TCRdb's copy holds only in-frame clones and misses some; the assay was immunoSEQ multiplex PCR. Found here are some 4,600 clones, around 83% of them singletons; the top ten hold 21%. The V segment lost 1 base and the J segment 5 bases; nucleotides outside the gene matches: 8. The length of the CDR3 is 16 residues. Germline-derived CDR1 and CDR2 are MGHRA and YSYEKL. The sequence came from a human donor with chronic lymphocytic leukemia. The gene calls are TRBV4-1 and TRBJ2-5, with 9 positions matching TRBD2. The source material was PBMCs, sampled before ibrutinib treatment. As DNA, the CDR3 is TGCGCCAGCAGCCAAGCTAGTAGCGGGAGTGGGGAGACCCAGTACTTC. This encodes CASSQASSGSGETQYF.